The entry below describes one T cell receptor (beta chain). TCRdb fed the RT-PCR reads into MiXCR, producing one record per CDR3 protein. The sample includes under 950,000 distinct CDR3 sequences, approximately 21% of them seen just once. This specimen comes from a study of response to subunit inactivated influenza vaccine. Germline lookup yields CDR1 SEHNR and CDR2 FQNEAQ (reference sequence). The CDR3 contains 14 residues. J gave up 4 bases and V 5 bases, and 6 bases lay outside the gene matches. The source was PBMCs from blood, collected about 5 days after vaccination. The chain carries TRBV7-9 and TRBJ1-2; 8 positions match TRBD1. The clonotype originates from a man aged 50 to 60 who received an inactivated influenza vaccine. The DNA for the CDR3 is TGTGCCAGCAGCCGAGACAGGGGCTCCTATGGCTACACCTTC. Amino acids: CASSRDRGSYGYTF.